Each of the 11 T cell receptor beta chains below was sequenced from the same sample in a study of cytomegalovirus exposure and HLA in healthy donors. Sequenced by immunoSEQ multiplex PCR; TCRdb stores in-frame clones only, minus some. The sample holds just under 75,000 clones, around 94% seen once. The sample consisted of PBMCs. Receptors were obtained from a woman in her late teens or twenties in good health and CMV-seropositive.

This clone showed up just once. The CDR3 DNA is TGTGCCAGCAGCTTATCACCTAGCGGGTTATACGAGCAGTACTTC. Translating gives CASSLSPSGLYEQYF. V usage is TRBV11-1 and J usage is TRBJ2-7, with 8 bases identical to TRBD2. The CDR3 spans 15 residues. Losses at the gene ends were 2 bases for V and 4 bases for J; bases not matched to a gene: 7. The germline gives CDR1 SGHAT, CDR2 FQDESV (reference sequence). Together with reference TRBV11-1 and TRBJ2-7, the CDR3 gives the full variable domain: EAEVAQSPRYKITEKSQAVAFWCDPISGHATLYWYRQILGQGPELLVQFQDESVVDDSQLPKDRFSAERLKGVDSTLKIQPAELGDSAMYLCASSLSPSGLYEQYFGPGTRLTVT.

The chain couples TRBV27 to TRBJ2-3; D gene uncertain. The V end was cut by 8 bases, the J end by 5 bases, with 11 bases between. Per germline, CDR1 MNHEY and CDR2 SMNVEV (reference sequence). The CDR3 contains 12 residues. CDR3: CASRGSQDTQYF. DNA for the CDR3: TGTGCCAGCCGCGGATCCCAAGATACGCAGTATTTT.

The chain couples TRBV28 to TRBJ1-2; unclear D gene. The V end was cut by 4 bases, the J end by 8 bases, with 11 bases between. Germline CDR1 is MDHEN and CDR2 is SYDVKM. The CDR3 length is 12 residues. In DNA form, the CDR3 reads TGTGCCAGCAGTTCTAAAGTGAGGGGCTACACCTTC. Protein: CASSSKVRGYTF.

CDR3 amino acids: CAWDYGLTDNEQFF. The CDR3 DNA sequence: TGTGCCTGGGACTACGGACTCACAGACAATGAGCAGTTCTTC. The rearrangement uses TRBV30 and TRBJ2-1, with D possibly matching TRBD2 (5 bases). Looked up from germline, CDR1 is GTSNPN and CDR2 is SVGIG (reference sequence). The V end lost 5 bases, the J end lost 5 bases, and 16 bases lay between the germline ends. The CDR3 extends over 14 amino acids.

This clone is a singleton in its sample. V gene TRBV6-5 combines with J gene TRBJ2-5, with 7 bases identical to TRBD2. The end of the DNA aligns better with TRBJ2-7, so the J call may be wrong. CDR3 length equals 14 residues. Per the germline V gene, CDR1 is MNHEY and CDR2 is SVGAGI. The CDR3 sequence: CASSYRGDSYEQYF. In DNA form, the CDR3 reads TGTGCCAGCAGTTACCGGGGGGACTCATACGAGCAGTACTTC.

The count of this clone is one. J is TRBJ2-1 and V is TRBV2; weak D call: TRBD2 (7 bases). CDR3 size: 13 residues. V was trimmed by 8 bases and J by 4 bases, leaving 12 bases between them. The germline V gene encodes CDR1 SNHLY and CDR2 FYNNEI. The CDR3 loop is CASHGGLYNEQFF. The CDR3, as DNA: TGTGCCAGCCACGGGGGGCTTTACAATGAGCAGTTCTTC.

The J gene is TRBJ1-2, the V gene TRBV29-1; possibly TRBD1 for D (6 bases). The CDR3 is made up of 15 amino acids. Trimming cost V 1 base and J 5 bases, with 17 bases left between them. Germline CDR1 reads SQVTM; CDR2 reads ANQGSEA. CDR3 in amino acids: CSVEASGQQSYGYTF. For the CDR3, the DNA is TGCAGCGTTGAAGCTTCAGGACAGCAGAGTTATGGCTACACCTTC.

V and J are TRBV4-1 and TRBJ2-7; the match to TRBD2 covers 10 bases. After removal of 0 bases from V and 4 bases from J, the junction contained 3 bases not matched to a gene. The V gene's germline CDR1 is MGHRA and CDR2 YSYEKL. The CDR3 is made up of 15 amino acids. CDR3 loop: CASSQDASGRYEQYF. CDR3 nucleotides: TGCGCCAGCAGCCAAGACGCTAGCGGGAGATACGAGCAGTACTTC.

This sequence joins TRBV5-8 and TRBJ1-1, with TRBD1 identical over 8 bases. The CDR3 contains 16 residues. Germline lookup yields CDR1 SGHTS and CDR2 YDEGEE. V gave up 2 bases and J gave up 0 bases; unmatched junction bases: 6. The chain's CDR3 is CASSFGTGWLNTEAFF. For the CDR3, the DNA is TGTGCCAGCAGCTTCGGGACAGGTTGGCTGAACACTGAAGCTTTCTTT.

The CDR3 nucleotides are TGTGCCAGCTCACCACCGTTGCGGAGCTCTGGAAACACCATATATTTT. This translates into CASSPPLRSSGNTIYF. The chain employs TRBV18 and TRBJ1-3; no firm D call. The V gene's germline CDR1 is KGHSH and CDR2 LQKENI. V lost 0 bases and J 0 bases, leaving 9 bases between the germline ends. The CDR3 is 16 residues long.

The chain has TRBV6-5 and TRBJ1-2; a weak D match, TRBD1 (6 bases). CDR3 length: 13 residues. With 4 bases removed from V and 7 bases from J, the gap between germline ends came to 13 bases. Looked up from germline, CDR1 is MNHEY and CDR2 is SVGAGI. In DNA form, the CDR3 reads TGTGCCAGCAGTTCCCGGGAGGGGGTTGGCTACACCTTC. This sequence encodes CASSSREGVGYTF.